The entry that follows covers one TCR beta chain sequence. What it recognizes is unknown. TCR beta CDR3 region amplification was performed from RNA transcripts. The HTBI primer set was used in a first-round RT-PCR of the TCR CDR3. TCRdb itself ran the multiplex PCR reads through MiXCR, one entry per CDR3 protein. In the table there are under 650,000 distinct CDR3 sequences, roughly 16% of which are singletons. This specimen belongs to a study of T cells in Graves' hyperthyroidism and ophthalmopathy. Study-level points and caveats: Separating ophthalmopathy from stable hyperthyroidism was achieved by a 13 V-J model.

V lost 4 bases to trimming and J lost 1 base, with 13 bases between them. This CDR3 is built from 16 residues. The V gene's germline CDR1 is ENHRY and CDR2 SYGVKD. This clonotype originated in a woman under 40 with Graves' hyperthyroidism. The chain has TRBV10-3 and TRBJ2-2; D gene uncertain. What was sequenced was blood. This chain's CDR3 is CAISGSGPRNTGELFF. The CDR3 region has the DNA TGTGCCATCAGTGGTTCCGGGCCGAGGAACACCGGGGAGCTGTTTTTT.